This T cell receptor beta chain was profiled in a study of PD-L1 blockade in urothelial cancer. The CDR3 is 14 amino acids. The germline V gene encodes CDR1 LNHDA and CDR2 SQIVND (reference sequence). V lost 5 bases to trimming and J lost 7 bases; unmatched junction nucleotides: 10. Time point defined: pretreatment peripheral blood. Assay used: immunoSEQ multiplex PCR; TCRdb lists only in-frame clones, some missing. This repertoire shows tens of thousands of clones, 90% found once; its top ten account for 1.5% to 2%. The receptor was derived from a man aged 55 to 70 with urothelial cancer. The sample was PBMCs, taken around atezolizumab (anti-PD-L1) treatment. The rearrangement uses TRBV19 and TRBJ1-2; 7 bases are a match to TRBD1. This CDR3 reads CASSVDRAPGGYTF. DNA of the CDR3: TGTGCCAGTAGTGTCGACAGGGCCCCAGGTGGCTACACCTTC.